This T cell receptor beta chain was sequenced during a study of CD4 and CD8 cells across lung adenocarcinoma regions. TCRdb re-derived calls from the PCR reads in MiXCR, one entry per CDR3 protein. The profile shows under 20,000 distinct CDR3 sequences, roughly 51% of them singletons. Localized lung adenocarcinoma, a non-small cell lung cancer, affected the donors. V shed 6 bases and J 4 bases; nucleotides not matched to a gene: 6. This CDR3 region has 15 residues. The germline V gene has CDR1 MNHNS and CDR2 SASEGT. This chain links TRBV6-1 with TRBJ2-1; TRBD2 aligns across 10 bases. What was sequenced was CD8+ T cells from the center of a lung tumor. This receptor was obtained from a female donor with lung adenocarcinoma. The CD4 and CD8 labels of this study may be unreliable. The CDR3, as DNA: TGTGCCAGCAGCCCGGCTAGCGGGGGTTACAATGAGCAGTTCTTC. Translation gives CASSPASGGYNEQFF.